The 16 T cell receptor beta chains below all came from one sample that was sequenced in a study of blood T cells in healthy people across ages. The authors ran a second PCR of 7 to 11 cycles using a sample-barcoded 5' primer and a J-beta primer mix. Each CDR3 protein gets one entry after TCRdb re-called the 5' RACE reads with MiXCR. The sample includes some 700,000 distinct CDR3 sequences, 40% to 45% seen only once; the top ten take roughly 20%. Sequenced material: blood. Receptors were obtained from a woman aged 60 to 75 in good health.

This chain links TRBV4-3 with TRBJ2-1; D is unresolved. The V gene's germline CDR1 is LGHNA and CDR2 YSLEER. V was pared by 4 bases and J by 1 base, with 11 bases between. The CDR3 sequence is 15 residues long. This CDR3 is CASSLDQDSYNEQFF. CDR3 in DNA: TGCGCCAGCAGCCTAGATCAGGATTCCTACAATGAGCAGTTCTTC.

This clonotype came up many times. The rearrangement links TRBV20-1 to TRBJ2-7, with D hard to call. Germline-derived CDR1 and CDR2 are DFQATT and SNEGSKA (reference sequence). The CDR3 runs to 15 residues. V dropped 0 bases and J dropped 3 bases, with 15 bases sitting between them. CDR3 sequence: CSARDIETLLYEQYF. CDR3 bases: TGCAGTGCTAGAGATATCGAGACACTTCTCTACGAGCAGTACTTC.

The V gene is TRBV6-2 or TRBV6-3, the J gene TRBJ2-7; D ambiguous. This CDR3 has 14 residues. Trimming removed 0 bases at V and 2 bases at J, with 8 bases between. Germline CDR1 and CDR2: MNHEY and SVGEGT. CDR3 sequence: CASSYSLSPYEQYF. The CDR3 coding sequence is TGTGCCAGCAGTTACTCCCTGAGCCCCTACGAGCAGTACTTC.

The chain is built from TRBV6-5 and TRBJ1-1; D gene uncertain. There are 14 residues in the CDR3. Between the trimmed V and J ends, which lost 0 bases and 7 bases, there was a span of 12 bases. Germline V lookup: CDR1 MNHEY, CDR2 SVGAGI. CDR3 nucleotides: TGTGCCAGCAGTTACTCCTTCACTCGAGATGAAGCTTTCTTT. Amino acids: CASSYSFTRDEAFF.

V gene TRBV7-2 combines with J gene TRBJ2-3; 14 bases match TRBD2. Trimming cost V 4 bases and J 7 bases; bases outside gene matches: 4. The CDR3 has 15 residues. The germline CDR1 and CDR2 sequences are SGHTA and FQGNSA. Here the CDR3 reads CASSSRTSGGHTQYF. The CDR3 DNA follows: TGTGCCAGCAGCTCCAGGACTAGCGGGGGGCATACGCAGTATTTT.

The genes are TRBV27 and TRBJ2-7; 9 bases map to TRBD2. This CDR3 has 14 residues. Per the germline V gene, CDR1 is MNHEY and CDR2 is SMNVEV (reference sequence). V dropped 5 bases and J dropped 4; count of bases not matched to a gene: 6. CDR3 amino acids: CASSPSGNWYEQYF. As DNA, the CDR3 is TGTGCCAGCAGTCCTAGCGGGAACTGGTACGAGCAGTACTTC.

V is TRBV28 and J is TRBJ2-5, with D unresolved. The CDR3 loop spans 12 amino acids. The V end lost 6 bases, the J end lost 4 bases, and 9 bases lay between the germline ends. The V gene's germline CDR1 is MDHEN and CDR2 SYDVKM. The CDR3 DNA follows: TGTGCCAGCAGCGCCGGGTCAGAGACCCAGTACTTC. Amino acid sequence: CASSAGSETQYF.

This clonotype was counted a few times. CDR3 sequence (DNA): TGCGCCAGCAGCCAAGATCTTGCAGGGGGCGATGGCTACACCTTC. Translation: CASSQDLAGGDGYTF. V gene TRBV4-3 combines with J gene TRBJ1-2, with 8 bases that match TRBD1. J gave up 6 bases and V 0 bases, and 6 bases lay outside the gene matches. The germline V gene has CDR1 LGHNA and CDR2 YSLEER. The CDR3 spans 15 residues.

In this sample, this clonotype turned up a few times. The genes are TRBV18 and TRBJ2-5; a weak D match, TRBD2 (5 bases). CDR3 size: 13 residues. The germline V gene encodes CDR1 KGHSH and CDR2 LQKENI. The germline V and J ends were trimmed by 6 bases and 4 bases, with 12 bases remaining between them. DNA for the CDR3: TGTGCCAGCTCCGACGGAGGCGGAGAGACCCAGTACTTC. It yields the protein CASSDGGGETQYF.

The sample holds a few counts of this clonotype. This sequence joins TRBV30 and TRBJ2-3; 7 bases are shared with TRBD2. The CDR3 is made up of 12 amino acids. V lost 5 bases, J lost 1 base, and 0 bases stayed unmatched. Germline-derived CDR1 and CDR2 are GTSNPN and SVGIG (reference sequence). CDR3 sequence reads: CAWRGGTDTQYF. The CDR3 DNA sequence: TGTGCCTGGCGGGGGGGCACAGATACGCAGTATTTT. Supplemented by reference TRBV30 and TRBJ2-3, the full variable domain reads SQTIHQWPATLVQPVGSPLSLECTVEGTSNPNLYWYRQAAGRGLQLLFYSVGIGQISSEVPQNLSASRPQDRQFILSSKKLLLSDSGFYLCAWRGGTDTQYFGPGTRLTVL.

As to this clonotype: The junction departs from the called germline gene at one end, perhaps through a read error. V and J are TRBV7-7 and TRBJ2-3; a weak D match, TRBD2 (7 bases). Germline CDR1 is SSHAT and CDR2 is FNYEAQ (reference sequence). The CDR3 totals 15 residues. DNA of the CDR3: TGTGCCGGCAGCCAAGGGGGACTACCCTCGGATACGCAGTATTTT. It translates to CAGSQGGLPSDTQYF. The variable domain in full, with the rest retrieved from reference TRBV7-7 and TRBJ2-3, is GAGVSQSPRYKVTKRGQDVTLRCDPISSHATLYWYQQALGQGPEFLTYFNYEAQPDKSGLPSDRFSAERPEGSISTLTIQRTEQRDSAMYRCAGSQGGLPSDTQYFGPGTRLTVL.

This clonotype was counted only a few times. V is TRBV12-3 or TRBV12-4 and J is TRBJ1-5; 8 nucleotides align to TRBD1. This CDR3 has 15 amino acids. The V and J ends lost 5 bases and 4 bases, in that order; junction bases with no gene match: 7. The CDR3 loop is CASSVTGVPNQPQHF. As DNA, the CDR3 is TGTGCCAGCAGTGTGACAGGGGTCCCTAATCAGCCCCAGCATTTT.

Details on this clonotype: Compared with germline, one end of the junction differs, possibly owing to a read error. CDR3 sequence (DNA): TGTGCCGGCAGTTACTCGTACGACCACTACGAGCAGTACTTC. Translation gives CAGSYSYDHYEQYF. The J gene is TRBJ2-7, the V gene TRBV6-5; D gene uncertain. Germline values: CDR1 MNHEY, CDR2 SVGAGI. The CDR3 has 14 amino acids.

A few counts support this clonotype. This chain uses TRBV6-1 with TRBJ2-2; 16 nucleotides agree with TRBD2. The germline gives CDR1 MNHNS, CDR2 SASEGT. The V segment lost 7 bases and the J segment 3 bases; nucleotides outside the gene matches: 17. The length of the CDR3 is 21 residues. CDR3 DNA sequence: TGTGCCAGCACGCGACCGGGACTAGCGGGAGGGCCCCCGTCGGACACCGGGGAGCTGTTTTTT. The encoded protein is CASTRPGLAGGPPSDTGELFF.

The rearrangement joins TRBV30 to TRBJ1-2, with a tentative D call TRBD1 (5 bases). The germline V gene has CDR1 GTSNPN and CDR2 SVGIG (reference sequence). The CDR3 loop spans 12 amino acids. Trimming took 8 bases from V and 7 from J, leaving 17 bases between them. CDR3 DNA: TGTGCCACTGGAGGGGAGGGTGGTGGCTACACCTTC. The encoded protein is CATGGEGGGYTF. The variable domain in full, completed from reference TRBV30 and TRBJ1-2, reads SQTIHQWPATLVQPVGSPLSLECTVEGTSNPNLYWYRQAAGRGLQLLFYSVGIGQISSEVPQNLSASRPQDRQFILSSKKLLLSDSGFYLCATGGEGGGYTFGSGTRLTVV.

The chain uses TRBV7-9 and TRBJ2-3, with D possibly being TRBD2 (6 bases). Germline assignment: CDR1 SEHNR and CDR2 FQNEAQ (reference sequence). The CDR3 is made up of 16 amino acids. Between the trimmed V and J ends, which lost 4 bases and 2 bases, there was a span of 16 bases. The CDR3, as DNA: TGTGCCAGCAGCTCCACCGGGGGACGGACCACAGATACGCAGTATTTT. This encodes CASSSTGGRTTDTQYF.